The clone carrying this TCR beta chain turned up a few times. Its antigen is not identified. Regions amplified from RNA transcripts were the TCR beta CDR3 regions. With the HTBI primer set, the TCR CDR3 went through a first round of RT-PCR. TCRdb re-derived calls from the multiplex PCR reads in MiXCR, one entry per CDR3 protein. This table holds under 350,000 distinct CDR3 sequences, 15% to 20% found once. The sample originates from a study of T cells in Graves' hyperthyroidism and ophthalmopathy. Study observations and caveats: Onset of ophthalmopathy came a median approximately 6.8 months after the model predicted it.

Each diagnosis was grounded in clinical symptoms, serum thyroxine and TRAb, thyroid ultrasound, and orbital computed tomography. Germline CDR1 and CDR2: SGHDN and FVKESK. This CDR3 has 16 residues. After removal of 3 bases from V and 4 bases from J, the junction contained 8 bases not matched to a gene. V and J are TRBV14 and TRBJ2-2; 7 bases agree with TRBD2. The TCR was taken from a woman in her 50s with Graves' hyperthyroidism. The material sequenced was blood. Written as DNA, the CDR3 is TGTGCCAGCAGCCACAGCGGGACCGCGGGCACCGGGGAGCTGTTTTTT. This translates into CASSHSGTAGTGELFF.